The next 24 T cell receptor beta chains were all read from a single sample in a study of cytomegalovirus exposure and HLA in healthy donors. The PCR was carried out with 60 Vbeta primers and 13 Jbeta primers. Data came from immunoSEQ multiplex PCR; TCRdb stores just in-frame clones and leaves some out. The data show about 86,000 clones, just over 70% seen once. The material sequenced was PBMCs. The receptors originated from a man in his 60s in good health and CMV-seronegative.

The gene calls are TRBV2 and TRBJ2-7; TRBD1 aligns across 8 bases. The CDR3 contains 15 residues. Germline loops: CDR1 SNHLY, CDR2 FYNNEI. V dropped 4 bases and J dropped 5; count of bases not matched to a gene: 10. As DNA, the CDR3 is TGTGCCAGCAGTGTAAATACAGGGGGTAGCAACGAGCAGTACTTC. This gives the protein CASSVNTGGSNEQYF.

The chain has TRBV29-1 and TRBJ2-3; TRBD1 matches at 9 bases. Per germline, CDR1 SQVTM and CDR2 ANQGSEA. This CDR3 has 13 amino acids. J gave up 5 bases and V 7 bases, and 7 bases lay outside the gene matches. The CDR3, as DNA: TGCAGCGCCGAAACAGGGGGCATAGATACGCAGTATTTT. Translating it yields CSAETGGIDTQYF.

The chain couples TRBV2 to TRBJ2-2; the match to TRBD1 covers 8 bases. The CDR3 totals 14 residues. Germline trimming cut 7 bases from V and 0 bases from J; bases unmatched to any gene: 1. Per germline, CDR1 SNHLY and CDR2 FYNNEI. The CDR3, as DNA: TGTGCCAGCATGGGACAGGCGAACACCGGGGAGCTGTTTTTT. Its protein is CASMGQANTGELFF.

The rearrangement links TRBV5-1 to TRBJ1-5, with D possibly TRBD1 on 5 matching bases. CDR3 length: 19 residues. V was clipped by 1 base and J by 4 bases, with 24 bases between them. CDR1 and CDR2 from the germline V gene are SGHRS and YFSETQ. CDR3 amino acids: CASSLSFSQVDRVNQPQHF. The DNA for the CDR3 is TGCGCCAGCAGCTTGTCTTTTTCGCAGGTCGACAGAGTAAATCAGCCCCAGCATTTT.

This sequence joins TRBV2 and TRBJ1-5; TRBD1 matches 7 bases. The CDR3 spans 13 residues. Germline V gene sequence: CDR1 SNHLY, CDR2 FYNNEI. V lost 4 bases, J lost 6 bases, and 3 bases stayed unmatched. The CDR3 DNA sequence: TGTGCCAGCAGTGGGAACAGGGGTCAGCCCCAGCATTTT. This encodes CASSGNRGQPQHF. The whole variable domain, remainder taken from reference TRBV2 and TRBJ1-5, is EPEVTQTPSHQVTQMGQEVILRCVPISNHLYFYWYRQILGQKVEFLVSFYNNEISEKSEIFDDQFSVERPDGSNFTLKIRSTKLEDSAMYFCASSGNRGQPQHFGDGTRLSIL.

V is TRBV12-5 and J is TRBJ1-4; TRBD1 is a possible D gene (5 bases). The CDR3 extends over 14 amino acids. Germline V gives CDR1 LGHNT, CDR2 FRNRAP. V gave up 5 bases and J gave up 5 bases, with 12 bases separating them. Here the CDR3 reads CASGIAGVNEKLFF. DNA of the CDR3: TGTGCTAGTGGTATCGCGGGGGTCAATGAAAAACTGTTTTTT.

This clone was counted only a few times. This chain joins TRBV7-9 and TRBJ1-1, with 8 bases fitting TRBD1. V dropped 5 bases and J dropped 1; count of bases not matched to a gene: 12. CDR1 and CDR2 (germline): SEHNR, FQNEAQ (reference sequence). This CDR3 region has 17 residues. CDR3 DNA sequence: TGTGCCAGCAGCCCGGGGACAGGCCTATTGGGGAACACTGAAGCTTTCTTT. Translating it yields CASSPGTGLLGNTEAFF.

In its sample, this clone was seen a few times. V is TRBV7-2 and J is TRBJ2-5; D is ambiguous. The CDR3 extends over 11 amino acids. Trimming removed 1 base at V and 8 bases at J, with 5 bases between. Per the germline V gene, CDR1 is SGHTA and CDR2 is FQGNSA. The CDR3 sequence is CASSLGGTQYF. The CDR3 DNA reads TGTGCCAGCAGCTTAGGAGGAACCCAGTACTTC.

This clone turned up a few times. V gene TRBV27 combines with J gene TRBJ2-3; TRBD1 might be the D (6 bases). Trimming cost V 3 bases and J 5 bases, with 9 bases left between them. The CDR3 spans 13 residues. Looked up from germline, CDR1 is MNHEY and CDR2 is SMNVEV (reference sequence). The CDR3 spells CASSLDSRDTQYF. Here the CDR3 DNA reads TGTGCCAGCAGTTTGGACAGTCGAGATACGCAGTATTTT.

This sequence joins TRBV7-7 and TRBJ2-2; the match to TRBD2 covers 11 bases. This CDR3 is built from 15 residues. V gave up 4 bases and J gave up 7 bases; unmatched junction bases: 5. Germline V gene data show CDR1 as SSHAT and CDR2 as FNYEAQ (reference sequence). The CDR3 protein is CASSSLAGAVGELFF. In DNA, the CDR3 is TGTGCCAGCAGCTCACTAGCGGGAGCGGTCGGGGAGCTGTTTTTT.

The genes are TRBV9 and TRBJ2-1; 11 bases fit TRBD2. Germline trimming cut 4 bases from V and 4 bases from J; bases unmatched to any gene: 4. Germline loops: CDR1 SGDLS, CDR2 YYNGEE. The CDR3 extends over 15 amino acids. CDR3 region: CASSSRLAGYNEQFF. The CDR3 nucleotides are TGTGCCAGCAGCTCCCGACTAGCGGGATACAATGAGCAGTTCTTC.

This clone was detected a few times. This chain uses TRBV19 with TRBJ2-7, with a tentative D call TRBD2 (5 bases). The CDR3 runs to 13 residues. Germline lookup yields CDR1 LNHDA and CDR2 SQIVND (reference sequence). The V end lost 5 bases, the J end lost 2 bases, and 10 bases lay between the germline ends. CDR3 sequence: CASSFVGAYEQYF. CDR3 DNA: TGTGCCAGTAGTTTTGTCGGGGCCTACGAGCAGTACTTC.

This chain links TRBV7-2 with TRBJ2-3; 11 bases agree with TRBD2. With 5 bases clipped from V and 4 bases from J, the junction kept 5 bases outside the gene matches. The CDR3 is 15 amino acids. Germline lookup yields CDR1 SGHTA and CDR2 FQGNSA. The CDR3 loop reads CASSPLAGGADTQYF. CDR3 DNA: TGTGCCAGCAGCCCTCTAGCGGGGGGCGCAGATACGCAGTATTTT.

This clone was recorded a few times. This chain joins TRBV19 and TRBJ1-1; tentatively, D is TRBD1 (5 bases). With 2 bases removed from V and 1 base from J, the gap between germline ends came to 11 bases. The CDR3 runs to 15 residues. Germline V lookup: CDR1 LNHDA, CDR2 SQIVND (reference sequence). The CDR3 DNA sequence: TGTGCCAGTAGTATATTTGCGACAGCGAACACTGAAGCTTTCTTT. This codes for CASSIFATANTEAFF.

This clone was counted once. The rearrangement links TRBV7-2 to TRBJ1-5, with a tentative D call TRBD1 (5 bases). CDR3 length: 16 residues. The ends were cut back, 5 bases at V and 2 bases at J, with 16 bases in the middle. Per the germline V gene, CDR1 is SGHTA and CDR2 is FQGNSA. DNA of the CDR3: TGTGCCAGCAGCCTGGGACTCAGAAGGGGCAATCAGCCCCAGCATTTT. Translating gives CASSLGLRRGNQPQHF.

The chain employs TRBV7-2 and TRBJ2-3, with D perhaps matching TRBD1 (5 bases). The germline V gene has CDR1 SGHTA and CDR2 FQGNSA. The CDR3 contains 14 residues. With 5 bases removed from V and 4 bases from J, the gap between germline ends came to 13 bases. The CDR3 loop is CASSLGSGSDTQYF. The CDR3 DNA reads TGTGCCAGCAGCCTAGGGTCAGGGTCAGATACGCAGTATTTT. Drawing the rest from reference TRBV7-2 and TRBJ2-3, the complete variable domain is GAGVSQSPSNKVTEKGKDVELRCDPISGHTALYWYRQSLGQGLEFLIYFQGNSAPDKSGLPSDRFSAERTGGSVSTLTIQRTQQEDSAVYLCASSLGSGSDTQYFGPGTRLTVL.

This clone was seen more than once but under ten times. V usage is TRBV2 and J usage is TRBJ1-5; perhaps TRBD1 as D (6 bases). Trimming removed 6 bases at V and 0 bases at J, with 12 bases between. The CDR3 has 15 residues. The V gene's germline CDR1 is SNHLY and CDR2 FYNNEI. The chain's CDR3 is CASRATGYSNQPQHF. CDR3 coding DNA: TGTGCCAGCAGGGCGACAGGCTATAGCAATCAGCCCCAGCATTTT.

This rearrangement joins TRBV28 to TRBJ1-4; D gene uncertain. V gave up 2 bases and J gave up 0 bases, with 7 bases separating them. This CDR3 contains 15 residues. Looked up from germline, CDR1 is MDHEN and CDR2 is SYDVKM. DNA of the CDR3: TGTGCCAGCAGTTTACTCGGGTCAACTAATGAAAAACTGTTTTTT. This codes for CASSLLGSTNEKLFF.

The rearrangement links TRBV4-1 to TRBJ1-5; tentative D call: TRBD1 (5 bases). V was clipped by 1 base and J by 1 base, with 14 bases between them. The CDR3 runs 17 residues. CDR1 is MGHRA, CDR2 YSYEKL, per germline. This CDR3 is CASSQGRGVRSNQPQHF. CDR3 in DNA: TGCGCCAGCAGCCAAGGTCGGGGGGTCAGGAGCAATCAGCCCCAGCATTTT.

The genes are TRBV29-1 and TRBJ2-7; possibly TRBD1 for D (5 bases). Germline CDR1 is SQVTM and CDR2 is ANQGSEA. The CDR3 spans 12 residues. Trimming removed 4 bases at V and 2 bases at J, with 9 bases between. CDR3 region: CSVVEGAYEQYF. CDR3 DNA sequence: TGCAGCGTTGTTGAAGGGGCCTACGAGCAGTACTTC.

V is TRBV19 and J is TRBJ2-1, with a tentative D call TRBD2 (5 bases). CDR1 is LNHDA, CDR2 SQIVND, per germline (reference sequence). This CDR3 has 14 residues. V dropped 9 bases and J dropped 2 bases, with 14 bases sitting between them. The CDR3, as DNA: TGTGCCAGACCGGAGAGGGTCACCTACAATGAGCAGTTCTTC. It yields the protein CARPERVTYNEQFF.

The chain links TRBV7-9 to TRBJ1-6; D unresolved. V dropped 1 base and J dropped 7 bases, with 11 bases sitting between them. The CDR3 runs 15 residues. Germline V gene data show CDR1 as SEHNR and CDR2 as FQNEAQ (reference sequence). As DNA, the CDR3 is TGTGCCAGCAGCTTAGGAGGGTCCGGGAATTCACCCCTCCACTTT. This encodes CASSLGGSGNSPLHF.

V and J are TRBV6-1 and TRBJ2-6; possibly TRBD1 for D (5 bases). CDR1 and CDR2 (germline): MNHNS, SASEGT. This CDR3 is 14 amino acids long. V was clipped by 5 bases and J by 2 bases, with 7 bases between them. The CDR3 here is CASSRQTGANVLTF. For the CDR3, the DNA is TGTGCCAGCAGTCGACAGACTGGGGCCAACGTCCTGACTTTC.

On this clone: One end of the junction fails to match germline, which may point to a read error. The chain is built from TRBV2 and TRBJ1-2; D unclear. Per the germline V gene, CDR1 is SNHLY and CDR2 is FYNNEI. There are 13 residues in the CDR3. The CDR3 sequence is CASTRMGRVNFAF. The CDR3 region has the DNA TGTGCCAGCACCCGCATGGGGAGGGTAAACTTCGCCTTC.